This T cell receptor (beta chain) was recovered during a study of T cell responses to AZD1222 COVID-19 vaccine. Study-wide points: There were mostly white British donors and more females than males, and clonal diversity was possibly underestimated. Only a handful of AZD1222 recipients, six or seven in all, had baseline seropositivity. Nearly half of spike-specific TCRs reportedly target variant regions that are unmutated in the B.1.351 and B.1.1.7 variants.

This clone appeared once. What it binds is not known. This CDR3 region has 14 residues. Trimming took off 5 bases at V and 4 bases at J, with 14 bases between the two ends. Germline assignment: CDR1 SEHNR and CDR2 FQNEAQ (reference sequence). Clones were read by immunoSEQ multiplex PCR, and TCRdb kept only the in-frame ones, dropping some. The table has approximately 160,000 clones, 92% seen once; the top ten hold around 0.99%. The sequencing used peripheral blood, collected 28 days after the second AZD1222 dose. The TCR originated in an adult who received the AZD1222 COVID-19 vaccine. The rearrangement links TRBV7-9 to TRBJ1-2; the D is unclear. CDR3 loop: CASSLNQVAYGYTF. The CDR3 region has the DNA TGTGCCAGCAGCCTTAATCAGGTTGCCTATGGCTACACCTTC.